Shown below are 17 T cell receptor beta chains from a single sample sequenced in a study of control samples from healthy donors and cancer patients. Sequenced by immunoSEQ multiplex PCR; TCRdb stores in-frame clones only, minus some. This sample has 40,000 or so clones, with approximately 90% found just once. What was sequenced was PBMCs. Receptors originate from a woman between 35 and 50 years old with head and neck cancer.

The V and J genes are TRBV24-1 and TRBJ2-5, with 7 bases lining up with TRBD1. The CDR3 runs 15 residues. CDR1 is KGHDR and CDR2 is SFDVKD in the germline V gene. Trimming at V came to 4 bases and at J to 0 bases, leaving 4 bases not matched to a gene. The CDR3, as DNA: TGTGCCACCAGTGACTCGGGACAGTACCAAGAGACCCAGTACTTC. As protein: CATSDSGQYQETQYF.

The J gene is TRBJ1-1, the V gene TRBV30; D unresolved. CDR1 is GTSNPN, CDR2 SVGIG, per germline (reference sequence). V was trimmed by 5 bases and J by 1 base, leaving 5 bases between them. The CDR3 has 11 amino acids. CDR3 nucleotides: TGTGCCTGGCAACAGAACACTGAAGCTTTCTTT. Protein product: CAWQQNTEAFF.

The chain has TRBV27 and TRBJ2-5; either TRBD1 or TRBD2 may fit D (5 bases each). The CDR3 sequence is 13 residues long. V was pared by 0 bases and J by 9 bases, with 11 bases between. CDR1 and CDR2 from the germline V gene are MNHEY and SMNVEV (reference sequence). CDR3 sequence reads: CASSLSGPTAQYF. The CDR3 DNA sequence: TGTGCCAGCAGTTTATCGGGACCTACGGCCCAGTACTTC.

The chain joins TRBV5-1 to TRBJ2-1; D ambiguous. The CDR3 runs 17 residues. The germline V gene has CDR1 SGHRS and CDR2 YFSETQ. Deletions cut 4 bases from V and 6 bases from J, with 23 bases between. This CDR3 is CASSGGPRRILSNEQFF. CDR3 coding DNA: TGCGCCAGCAGCGGTGGGCCCAGGCGAATACTTAGCAATGAGCAGTTCTTC.

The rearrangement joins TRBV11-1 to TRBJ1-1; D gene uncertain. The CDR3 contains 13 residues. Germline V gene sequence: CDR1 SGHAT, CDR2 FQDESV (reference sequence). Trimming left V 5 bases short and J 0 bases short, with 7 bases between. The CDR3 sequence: CASSLQMNTEAFF. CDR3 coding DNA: TGTGCCAGCAGCCTACAGATGAACACTGAAGCTTTCTTT.

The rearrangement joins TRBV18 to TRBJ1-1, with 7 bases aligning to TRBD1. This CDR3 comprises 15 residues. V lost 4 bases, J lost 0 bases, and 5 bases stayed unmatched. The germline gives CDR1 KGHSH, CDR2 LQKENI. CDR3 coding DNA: TGTGCCAGCTCACGGCTGGGACAGATGAACACTGAAGCTTTCTTT. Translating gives CASSRLGQMNTEAFF.

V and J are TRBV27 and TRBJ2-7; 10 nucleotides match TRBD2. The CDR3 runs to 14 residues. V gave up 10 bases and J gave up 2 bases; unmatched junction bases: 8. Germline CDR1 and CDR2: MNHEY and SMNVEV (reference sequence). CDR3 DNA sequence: TGTGCCACCCGCTCACTAGCGGGACCCTACGAGCAGTACTTC. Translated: CATRSLAGPYEQYF.

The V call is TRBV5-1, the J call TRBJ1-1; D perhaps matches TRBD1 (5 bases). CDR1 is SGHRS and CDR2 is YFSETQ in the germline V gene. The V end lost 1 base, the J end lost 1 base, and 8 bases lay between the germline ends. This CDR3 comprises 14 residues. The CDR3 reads CASSLPGTNTEAFF. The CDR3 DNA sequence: TGCGCCAGCAGCTTGCCAGGGACGAACACTGAAGCTTTCTTT.

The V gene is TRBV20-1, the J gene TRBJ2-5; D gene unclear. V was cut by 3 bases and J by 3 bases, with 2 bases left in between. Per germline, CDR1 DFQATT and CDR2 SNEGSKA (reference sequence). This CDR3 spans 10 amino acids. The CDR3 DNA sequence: TGCAGTGCTAGCAAAGAGACCCAGTACTTC. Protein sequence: CSASKETQYF.

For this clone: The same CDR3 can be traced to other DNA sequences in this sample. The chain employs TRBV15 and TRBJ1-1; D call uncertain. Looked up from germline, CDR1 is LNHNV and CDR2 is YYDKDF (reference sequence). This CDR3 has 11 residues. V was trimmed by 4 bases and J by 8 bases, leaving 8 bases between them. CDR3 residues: CATSTYSEAFF. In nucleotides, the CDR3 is TGTGCCACCAGCACCTACAGCGAAGCTTTCTTT.

The CDR3 is CSASASGSFFFGEQYF. The CDR3, as DNA: TGCAGTGCTAGTGCGAGCGGGAGTTTCTTTTTTGGGGAGCAGTACTTC. The J gene is TRBJ2-7, the V gene TRBV20-1; 8 bases map to TRBD2. Germline V CDR1 and CDR2: DFQATT, SNEGSKA (reference sequence). The length of the CDR3 is 16 residues. Trimming removed 3 bases from V and 7 bases from J; junction bases left unmatched: 17.

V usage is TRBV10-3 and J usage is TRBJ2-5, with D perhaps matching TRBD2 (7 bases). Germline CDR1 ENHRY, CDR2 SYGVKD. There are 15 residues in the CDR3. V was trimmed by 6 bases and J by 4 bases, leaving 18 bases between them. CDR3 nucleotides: TGTGCCATCAGAAGCCTGGGGGGGGCAGGAGAGACCCAGTACTTC. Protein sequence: CAIRSLGGAGETQYF.

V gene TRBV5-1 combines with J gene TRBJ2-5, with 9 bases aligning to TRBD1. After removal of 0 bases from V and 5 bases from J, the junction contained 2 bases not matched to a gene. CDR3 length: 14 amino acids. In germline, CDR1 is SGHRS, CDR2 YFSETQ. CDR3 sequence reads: CASSLGQGVETQYF. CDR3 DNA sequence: TGCGCCAGCAGCTTGGGACAGGGGGTTGAGACCCAGTACTTC.

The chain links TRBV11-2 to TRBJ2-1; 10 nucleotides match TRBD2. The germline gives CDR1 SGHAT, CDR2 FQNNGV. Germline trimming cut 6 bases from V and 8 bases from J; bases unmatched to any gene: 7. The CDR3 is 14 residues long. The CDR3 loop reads CASSSSGGSDEQFF. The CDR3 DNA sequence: TGTGCCAGCAGTTCTAGCGGGGGCTCCGATGAGCAGTTCTTC. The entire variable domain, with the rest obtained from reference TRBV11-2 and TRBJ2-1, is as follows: EAGVAQSPRYKIIEKRQSVAFWCNPISGHATLYWYQQILGQGPKLLIQFQNNGVVDDSQLPKDRFSAERLKGVDSTLKIQPAKLEDSAVYLCASSSSGGSDEQFFGPGTRLTVL.

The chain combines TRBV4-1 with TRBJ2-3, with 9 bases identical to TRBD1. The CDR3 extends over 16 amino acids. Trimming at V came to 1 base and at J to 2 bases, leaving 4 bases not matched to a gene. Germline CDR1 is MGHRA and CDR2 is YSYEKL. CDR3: CASSQVDRGNTDTQYF. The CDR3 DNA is TGCGCCAGCAGCCAAGTGGACAGGGGAAACACAGATACGCAGTATTTT.

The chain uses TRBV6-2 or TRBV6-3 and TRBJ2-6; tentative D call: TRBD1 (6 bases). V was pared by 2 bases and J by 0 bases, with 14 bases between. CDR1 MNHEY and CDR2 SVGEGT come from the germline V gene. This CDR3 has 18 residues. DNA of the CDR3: TGTGCCAGCAGTTACCCACAGGGTCTCGGCTCTGGGGCCAACGTCCTGACTTTC. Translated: CASSYPQGLGSGANVLTF.

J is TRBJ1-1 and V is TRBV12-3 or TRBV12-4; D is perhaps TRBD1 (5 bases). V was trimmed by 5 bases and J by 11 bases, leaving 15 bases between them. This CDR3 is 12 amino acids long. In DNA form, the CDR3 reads TGTGCCAGCAGTCCCAACTGGGGGGTCGCTTTCTTT. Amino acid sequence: CASSPNWGVAFF.